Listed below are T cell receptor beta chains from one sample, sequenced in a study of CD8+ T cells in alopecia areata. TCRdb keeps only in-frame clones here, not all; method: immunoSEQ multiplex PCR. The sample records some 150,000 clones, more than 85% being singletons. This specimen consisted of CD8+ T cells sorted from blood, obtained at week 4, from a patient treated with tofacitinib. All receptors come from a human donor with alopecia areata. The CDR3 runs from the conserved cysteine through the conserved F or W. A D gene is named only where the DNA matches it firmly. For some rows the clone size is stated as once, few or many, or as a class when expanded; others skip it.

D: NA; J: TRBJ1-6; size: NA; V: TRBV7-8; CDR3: CASRGEIGHSPLHF; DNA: TGTGCCAGCAGAGGGGAAATAGGCCATTCACCCCTCCACTTT
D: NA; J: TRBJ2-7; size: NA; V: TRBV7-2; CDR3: CASSTDGDFYEQYF; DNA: TGTGCCAGCAGCACCGACGGAGACTTCTACGAGCAGTACTTC
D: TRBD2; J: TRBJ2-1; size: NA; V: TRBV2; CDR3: CASSEVAGGRYEQFF; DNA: TGTGCCAGCAGTGAAGTAGCGGGAGGGCGATATGAGCAGTTCTTC
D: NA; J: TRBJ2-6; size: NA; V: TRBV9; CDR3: CASSVGAGANVLTF; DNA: TGTGCCAGCAGCGTAGGGGCAGGGGCCAACGTCCTGACTTTC
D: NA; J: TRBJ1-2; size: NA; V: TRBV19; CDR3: CASSDSFVYGYTF; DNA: TGTGCCAGTAGTGACAGCTTCGTCTATGGCTACACCTTC
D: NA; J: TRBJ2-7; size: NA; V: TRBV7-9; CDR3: CASTRPEGAYEQYF; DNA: TGTGCCAGCACCCGACCTGAGGGTGCCTACGAGCAGTACTTC
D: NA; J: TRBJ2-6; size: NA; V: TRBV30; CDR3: CAWSSMLNRAGANVLTF; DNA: TGTGCCTGGAGTTCCATGCTCAACAGGGCAGGGGCCAACGTCCTGACTTTC
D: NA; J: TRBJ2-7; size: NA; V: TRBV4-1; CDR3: CASSPPSYEQYF; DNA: TGCGCCAGCAGCCCTCCCTCCTACGAGCAGTACTTC
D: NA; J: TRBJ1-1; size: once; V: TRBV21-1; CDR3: CASRQHRVNTEAFF; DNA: TGTGCCAGCAGACAGCACAGGGTGAACACTGAAGCTTTCTTT
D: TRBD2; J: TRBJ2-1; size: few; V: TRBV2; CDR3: CASSSWTSGSNEQFF; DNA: TGTGCCAGCAGCTCCTGGACTAGCGGCTCCAATGAGCAGTTCTTC